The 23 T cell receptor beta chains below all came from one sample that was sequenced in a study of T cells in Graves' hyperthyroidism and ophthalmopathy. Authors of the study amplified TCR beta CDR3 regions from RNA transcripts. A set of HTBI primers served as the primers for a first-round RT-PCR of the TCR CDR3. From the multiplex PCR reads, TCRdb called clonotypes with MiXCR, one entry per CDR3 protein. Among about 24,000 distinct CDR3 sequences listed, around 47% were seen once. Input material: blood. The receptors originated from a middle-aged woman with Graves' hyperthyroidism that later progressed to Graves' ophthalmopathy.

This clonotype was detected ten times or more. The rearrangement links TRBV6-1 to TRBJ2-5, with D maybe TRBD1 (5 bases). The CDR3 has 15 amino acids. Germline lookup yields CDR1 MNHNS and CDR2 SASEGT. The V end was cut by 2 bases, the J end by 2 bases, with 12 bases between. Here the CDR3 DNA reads TGTGCCAGCAGTGAAATGTTTACAGGTCAAGAGACCCAGTACTTC. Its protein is CASSEMFTGQETQYF.

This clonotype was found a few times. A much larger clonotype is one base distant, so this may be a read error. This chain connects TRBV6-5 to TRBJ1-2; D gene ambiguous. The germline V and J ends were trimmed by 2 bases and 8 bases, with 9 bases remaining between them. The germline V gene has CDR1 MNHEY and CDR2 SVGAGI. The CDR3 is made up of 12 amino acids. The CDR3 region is CASSYPEEGYTF. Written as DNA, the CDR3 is TGTGCCAGCAGTTACCCTGAGGAGGGCTACACCTTC.

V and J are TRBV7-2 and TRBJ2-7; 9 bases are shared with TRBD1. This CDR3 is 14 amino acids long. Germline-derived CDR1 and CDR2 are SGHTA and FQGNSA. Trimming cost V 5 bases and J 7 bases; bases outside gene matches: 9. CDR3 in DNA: TGTGCCAGCAGCCCACAGGACAGGGGTGGGGAGCAGTACTTC. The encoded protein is CASSPQDRGGEQYF.

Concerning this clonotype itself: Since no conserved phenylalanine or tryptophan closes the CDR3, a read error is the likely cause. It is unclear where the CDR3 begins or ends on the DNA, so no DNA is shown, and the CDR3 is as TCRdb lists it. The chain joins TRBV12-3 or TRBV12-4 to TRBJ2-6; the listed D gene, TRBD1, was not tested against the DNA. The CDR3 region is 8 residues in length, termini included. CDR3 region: CASSLAGQ.

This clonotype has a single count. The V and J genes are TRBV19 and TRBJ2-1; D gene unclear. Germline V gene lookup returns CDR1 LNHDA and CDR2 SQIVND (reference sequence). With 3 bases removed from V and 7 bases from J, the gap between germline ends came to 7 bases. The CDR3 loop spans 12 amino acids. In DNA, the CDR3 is TGTGCCAGTAGTATTGCCGCTAATGAGCAGTTCTTC. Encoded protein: CASSIAANEQFF.

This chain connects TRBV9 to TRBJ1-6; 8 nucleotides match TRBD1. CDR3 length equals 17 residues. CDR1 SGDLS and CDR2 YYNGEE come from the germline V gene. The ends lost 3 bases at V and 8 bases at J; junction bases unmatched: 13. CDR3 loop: CASSAAAGGAIHSPLHF. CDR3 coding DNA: TGTGCCAGCAGCGCTGCGGCAGGGGGCGCGATCCATTCACCCCTCCACTTT. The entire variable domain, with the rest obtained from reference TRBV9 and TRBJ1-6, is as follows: DSGVTQTPKHLITATGQRVTLRCSPRSGDLSVYWYQQSLDQGLQFLIQYYNGEERAKGNILERFSAQQFPDLHSELNLSSLELGDSALYFCASSAAAGGAIHSPLHFGNGTRLTVT.

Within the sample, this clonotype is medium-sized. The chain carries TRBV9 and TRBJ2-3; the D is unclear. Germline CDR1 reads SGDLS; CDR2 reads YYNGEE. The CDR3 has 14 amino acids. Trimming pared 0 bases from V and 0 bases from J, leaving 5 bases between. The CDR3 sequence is CASSVEDSTDTQYF. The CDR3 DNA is TGTGCCAGCAGCGTAGAGGACAGCACAGATACGCAGTATTTT.

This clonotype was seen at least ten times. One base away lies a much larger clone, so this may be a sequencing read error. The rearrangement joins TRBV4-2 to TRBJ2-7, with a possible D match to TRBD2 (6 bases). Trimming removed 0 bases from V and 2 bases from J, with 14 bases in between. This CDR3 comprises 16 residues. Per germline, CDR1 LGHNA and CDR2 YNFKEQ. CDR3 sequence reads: CASSQDEAGPAYEQYF. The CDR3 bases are TGTGCCAGCAGCCAAGACGAAGCGGGCCCAGCCTACGAGCAGTACTTC.

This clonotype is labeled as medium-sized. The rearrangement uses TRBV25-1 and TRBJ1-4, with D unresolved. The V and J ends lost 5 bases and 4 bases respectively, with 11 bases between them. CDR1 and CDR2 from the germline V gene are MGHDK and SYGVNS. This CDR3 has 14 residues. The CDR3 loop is CASSHFGNNEKLFF. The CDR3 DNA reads TGTGCCAGCAGTCATTTCGGAAATAATGAAAAACTGTTTTTT.

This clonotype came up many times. DNA for the CDR3: TGCAGTGCTAGAGAGGGACTAGAGACCCAGTACTTC. Protein: CSAREGLETQYF. V gene TRBV20-1 combines with J gene TRBJ2-5; D is possibly TRBD2 (6 bases). The CDR3 consists of 12 residues. V was trimmed by 0 bases and J by 4 bases, leaving 6 bases between them. Per germline, CDR1 DFQATT and CDR2 SNEGSKA (reference sequence).

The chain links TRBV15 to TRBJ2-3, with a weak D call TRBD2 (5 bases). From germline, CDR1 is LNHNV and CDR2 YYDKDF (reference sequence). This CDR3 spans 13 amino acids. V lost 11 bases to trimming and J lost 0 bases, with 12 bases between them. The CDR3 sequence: CAVGAVSTDTQYF. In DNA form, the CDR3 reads TGTGCCGTAGGAGCGGTTAGCACAGATACGCAGTATTTT.

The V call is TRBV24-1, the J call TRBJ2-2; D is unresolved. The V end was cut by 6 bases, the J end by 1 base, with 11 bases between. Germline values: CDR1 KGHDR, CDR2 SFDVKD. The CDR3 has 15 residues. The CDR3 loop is CATSKETLNTGELFF. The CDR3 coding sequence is TGTGCCACCAGTAAAGAGACTCTGAACACCGGGGAGCTGTTTTTT.

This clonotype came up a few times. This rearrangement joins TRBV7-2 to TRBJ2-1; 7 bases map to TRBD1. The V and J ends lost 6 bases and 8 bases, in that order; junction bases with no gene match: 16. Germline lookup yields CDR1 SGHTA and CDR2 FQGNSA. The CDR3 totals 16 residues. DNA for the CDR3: TGTGCCAGCAGGAGGACGACAGGGTCCGTCGCCGATGAGCAGTTCTTC. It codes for CASRRTTGSVADEQFF. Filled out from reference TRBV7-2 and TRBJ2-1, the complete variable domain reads GAGVSQSPSNKVTEKGKDVELRCDPISGHTALYWYRQSLGQGLEFLIYFQGNSAPDKSGLPSDRFSAERTGGSVSTLTIQRTQQEDSAVYLCASRRTTGSVADEQFFGPGTRLTVL.

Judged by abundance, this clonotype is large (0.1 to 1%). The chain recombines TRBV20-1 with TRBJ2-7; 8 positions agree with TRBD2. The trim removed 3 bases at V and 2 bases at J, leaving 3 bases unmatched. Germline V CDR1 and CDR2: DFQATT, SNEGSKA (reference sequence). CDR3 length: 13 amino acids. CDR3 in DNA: TGCAGTGCTAGCCAGCGGGAGCCCTACGAGCAGTACTTC. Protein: CSASQREPYEQYF.

Here the CDR3 DNA reads TGTGCCAGCAGTGAGGGGACCTCCAAAAACATTCAGTACTTC. Translation gives CASSEGTSKNIQYF. The chain employs TRBV2 and TRBJ2-4; D might be TRBD1 or TRBD2, each matching 5 bases. The CDR3 is made up of 14 amino acids. V gave up 3 bases and J gave up 2 bases, with 8 bases separating them. CDR1 is SNHLY and CDR2 is FYNNEI in the germline V gene.

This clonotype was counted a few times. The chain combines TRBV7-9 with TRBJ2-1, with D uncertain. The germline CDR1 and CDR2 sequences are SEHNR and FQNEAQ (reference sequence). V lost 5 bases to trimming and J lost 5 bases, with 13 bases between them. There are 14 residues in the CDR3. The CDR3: CASSHPTRNNEQFF. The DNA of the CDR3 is TGTGCCAGCAGCCACCCCACCCGAAACAATGAGCAGTTCTTC.

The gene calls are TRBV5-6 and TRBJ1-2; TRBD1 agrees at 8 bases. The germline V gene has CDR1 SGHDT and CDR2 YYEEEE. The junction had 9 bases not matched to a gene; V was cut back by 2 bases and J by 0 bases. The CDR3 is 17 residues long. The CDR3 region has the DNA TGTGCCAGCAGCTTATTCGGACAGGGTGCCTCTAACTATGGCTACACCTTC. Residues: CASSLFGQGASNYGYTF.

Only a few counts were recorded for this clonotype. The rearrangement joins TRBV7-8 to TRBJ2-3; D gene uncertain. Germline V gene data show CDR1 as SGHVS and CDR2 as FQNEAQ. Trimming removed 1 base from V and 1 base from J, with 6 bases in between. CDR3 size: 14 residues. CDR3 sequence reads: CASSLVWGTDTQYF. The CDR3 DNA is TGTGCCAGCAGCTTAGTTTGGGGCACAGATACGCAGTATTTT.

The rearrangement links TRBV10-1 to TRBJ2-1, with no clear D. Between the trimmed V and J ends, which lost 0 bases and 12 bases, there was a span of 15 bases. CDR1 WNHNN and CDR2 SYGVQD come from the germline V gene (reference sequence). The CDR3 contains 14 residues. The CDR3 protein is CASSESVAKDTQFF. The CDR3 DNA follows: TGCGCCAGCAGTGAGTCGGTAGCAAAAGATACGCAGTTCTTC.

CDR3 residues: CSVEKGPGPLGNYGYTF. CDR3 DNA: TGCAGCGTTGAGAAGGGACCAGGCCCCCTAGGCAACTATGGCTACACCTTC. The chain joins TRBV29-1 to TRBJ1-2, with D possibly being TRBD1 (5 bases). CDR3 size: 17 residues. V was clipped by 3 bases and J by 2 bases, with 22 bases between them. CDR1 and CDR2 from the germline V gene are SQVTM and ANQGSEA. The full variable domain, its missing parts supplied by reference TRBV29-1 and TRBJ1-2, is SAVISQKPSRDICQRGTSLTIQCQVDSQVTMMFWYRQQPGQSLTLIATANQGSEATYESGFVIDKFPISRPNLTFSTLTVSNMSPEDSSIYLCSVEKGPGPLGNYGYTFGSGTRLTVV.

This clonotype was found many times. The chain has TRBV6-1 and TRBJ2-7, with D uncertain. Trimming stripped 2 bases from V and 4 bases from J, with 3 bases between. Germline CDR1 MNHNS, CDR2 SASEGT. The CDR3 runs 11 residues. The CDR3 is CASSERYEQYF. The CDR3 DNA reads TGTGCCAGCAGTGAAAGGTACGAGCAGTACTTC.

CDR3 in amino acids: CACSEGTVETQYF. The CDR3 coding sequence is TGTGCCTGTAGTGAAGGGACTGTAGAGACCCAGTACTTC. V is TRBV2 and J is TRBJ2-5, with TRBD2 as a possible D gene (6 bases). The CDR3 length is 13 residues. V was cut by 11 bases and J by 4 bases, with 17 bases left in between. The germline gives CDR1 SNHLY, CDR2 FYNNEI.

The CDR3 nucleotides read TGTGCCAGCAGCCCCCGGGATAGCGGGACTTCGGGTTTAGAGACCCAGTACTTC. Amino acid sequence: CASSPRDSGTSGLETQYF. This chain uses TRBV4-2 with TRBJ2-5; 8 bases line up with TRBD2. This CDR3 region has 18 residues. J lost 4 bases, V lost 4 bases, and 17 bases had no gene match. Germline CDR1 and CDR2: LGHNA and YNFKEQ.